These T cell receptor beta chains were read from a single sample in a study of blood T cell repertoires in COVID-19. Sequenced by immunoSEQ multiplex PCR; TCRdb stores in-frame clones only, minus some. The sample comprises 40,000 or so clones, 70% to 90% of which are singletons, and 4.5% to 5.5% rests with the top ten. Specimen: peripheral blood. These receptors were taken from a man aged 40-50 years with active COVID-19. CDR3s include the opening cysteine and the closing phenylalanine or tryptophan. D genes are given only for firm matches. Expanded clones are given a class, and other clones once, few, many or no size at all.

j_gene: TRBJ2-1
d_gene: -
v_gene: TRBV7-3
abundance: -
CDR3aa: CASSLTGLASYNEQFF
CDR3nt: TGTGCCAGCAGCTTAACCGGTCTAGCGTCTTACAATGAGCAGTTCTTC

j_gene: TRBJ2-2
d_gene: TRBD2
v_gene: TRBV19
abundance: -
CDR3aa: CASSTRSASGRIGELFF
CDR3nt: TGTGCCAGTAGTACACGGTCGGCTAGCGGGAGAATCGGGGAGCTGTTTTTT

j_gene: TRBJ2-1
d_gene: -
v_gene: TRBV19
abundance: -
CDR3aa: CASSIARGSNNEQFF
CDR3nt: TGTGCCAGTAGTATAGCGAGGGGGAGTAACAATGAGCAGTTCTTC

j_gene: TRBJ2-1
d_gene: -
v_gene: TRBV27
abundance: once
CDR3aa: CASSFGYNEQFF
CDR3nt: TGTGCCAGCAGTTTCGGTTACAATGAGCAGTTCTTC

j_gene: TRBJ2-2
d_gene: TRBD2
v_gene: TRBV7-3
abundance: -
CDR3aa: CASSLSLQRERNTGELFF
CDR3nt: TGTGCCAGCAGCTTAAGTCTTCAGCGGGAGAGGAACACCGGGGAGCTGTTTTTT

j_gene: TRBJ2-3
d_gene: -
v_gene: TRBV7-8
abundance: -
CDR3aa: CASSLGGRAADTQYF
CDR3nt: TGTGCCAGCAGCTTAGGAGGCAGGGCGGCAGATACGCAGTATTTT

j_gene: TRBJ2-7
d_gene: -
v_gene: TRBV28
abundance: -
CDR3aa: CASATGTTASEQYF
CDR3nt: TGTGCCAGCGCAACCGGGACAACAGCTAGCGAGCAGTACTTC

j_gene: TRBJ1-4
d_gene: TRBD1
v_gene: TRBV2
abundance: -
CDR3aa: CASSEAQGGGEKLFF
CDR3nt: TGTGCCAGCAGTGAAGCGCAGGGGGGCGGTGAAAAACTGTTTTTT

j_gene: TRBJ2-1
d_gene: TRBD2
v_gene: TRBV18
abundance: once
CDR3aa: CASSPSSGVAGEYNEQFF
CDR3nt: TGTGCCAGCTCCCCATCAAGTGGGGTAGCGGGAGAGTACAATGAGCAGTTCTTC

j_gene: TRBJ2-7
d_gene: TRBD1
v_gene: TRBV11-2
abundance: -
CDR3aa: CASSPGGTGGLYEQYF
CDR3nt: TGTGCCAGCAGTCCTGGTGGGACAGGGGGCCTCTACGAGCAGTACTTC

j_gene: TRBJ1-1
d_gene: -
v_gene: TRBV12-3/TRBV12-4
abundance: -
CDR3aa: CASRGDTNTEAFF
CDR3nt: TGTGCCAGCAGAGGGGATACGAACACTGAAGCTTTCTTT

j_gene: TRBJ2-3
d_gene: -
v_gene: TRBV10-2
abundance: few
CDR3aa: CASSPSETSTDTQYF
CDR3nt: TGCGCCAGCAGTCCTAGCGAAACTAGCACAGATACGCAGTATTTT

j_gene: TRBJ1-5
d_gene: -
v_gene: TRBV12-5
abundance: once
CDR3aa: CASGFGPASNQPQHF
CDR3nt: TGTGCTAGTGGTTTTGGGCCGGCCAGCAATCAGCCCCAGCATTTT